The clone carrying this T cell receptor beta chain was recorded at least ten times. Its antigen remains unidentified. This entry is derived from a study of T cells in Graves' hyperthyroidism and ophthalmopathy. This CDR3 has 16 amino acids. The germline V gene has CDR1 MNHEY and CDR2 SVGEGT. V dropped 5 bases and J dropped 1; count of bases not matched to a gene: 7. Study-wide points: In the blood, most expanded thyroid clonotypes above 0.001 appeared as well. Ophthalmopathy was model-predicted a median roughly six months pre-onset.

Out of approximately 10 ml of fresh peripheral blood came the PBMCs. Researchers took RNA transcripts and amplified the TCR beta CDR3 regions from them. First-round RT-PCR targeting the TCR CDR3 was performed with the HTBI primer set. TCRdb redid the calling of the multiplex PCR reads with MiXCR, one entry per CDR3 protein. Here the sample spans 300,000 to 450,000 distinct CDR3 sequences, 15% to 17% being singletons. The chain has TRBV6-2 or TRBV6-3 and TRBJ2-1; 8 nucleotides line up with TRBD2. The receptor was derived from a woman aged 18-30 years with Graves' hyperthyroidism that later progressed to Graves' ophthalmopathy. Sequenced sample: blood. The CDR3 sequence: CASSRQLAESYNEQFF. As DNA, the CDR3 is TGTGCCAGCAGTCGCCAACTAGCGGAGTCCTACAATGAGCAGTTCTTC.